This TCR beta chain was sequenced in a study of cytotoxic CD8 clonotypes in ibrutinib-treated CLL. Study summary: Response sampling took place at median 12 months of treatment, range 6 to 36. Study-wide findings and caveats: Ibrutinib response saw clonality rise, and progression saw it return toward baseline.

The germline V and J ends were trimmed by 0 bases and 4 bases, with 12 bases remaining between them. This CDR3 is built from 16 residues. Germline CDR1 reads MNHEY; CDR2 reads SMNVEV (reference sequence). This clone has only one observation. The antigen remains unidentified. Sequencing was designed to attain a depth spanning 1 in 200,000 to 1 in 1 million T cells. Clones were sequenced by immunoSEQ multiplex PCR, and TCRdb holds only the in-frame ones, with some missing. The profile covers roughly 100,000 clones, with approximately 80% appearing a single time and about 34% taken by the ten largest. The rearrangement joins TRBV27 to TRBJ1-4; D is unclear. This receptor was obtained from a human donor with chronic lymphocytic leukemia. The sample in question was PBMCs, obtained after 12 months of ibrutinib treatment. The CDR3 DNA follows: TGTGCCAGCAGTTTATCGGGGAAAGTGGGTAATGAAAAACTGTTTTTT. The encoded protein is CASSLSGKVGNEKLFF.